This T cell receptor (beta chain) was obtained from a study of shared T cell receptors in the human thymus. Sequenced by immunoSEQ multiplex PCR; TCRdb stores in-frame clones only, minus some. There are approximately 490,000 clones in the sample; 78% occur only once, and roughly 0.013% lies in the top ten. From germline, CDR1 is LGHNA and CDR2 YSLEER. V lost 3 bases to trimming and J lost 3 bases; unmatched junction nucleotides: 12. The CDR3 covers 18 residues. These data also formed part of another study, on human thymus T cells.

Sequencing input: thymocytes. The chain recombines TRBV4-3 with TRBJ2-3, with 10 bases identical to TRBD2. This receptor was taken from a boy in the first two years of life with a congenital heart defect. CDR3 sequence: CASSHHWLAGDPTDTQYF. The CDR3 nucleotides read TGCGCCAGCAGCCACCATTGGCTAGCGGGAGATCCTACAGATACGCAGTATTTT.